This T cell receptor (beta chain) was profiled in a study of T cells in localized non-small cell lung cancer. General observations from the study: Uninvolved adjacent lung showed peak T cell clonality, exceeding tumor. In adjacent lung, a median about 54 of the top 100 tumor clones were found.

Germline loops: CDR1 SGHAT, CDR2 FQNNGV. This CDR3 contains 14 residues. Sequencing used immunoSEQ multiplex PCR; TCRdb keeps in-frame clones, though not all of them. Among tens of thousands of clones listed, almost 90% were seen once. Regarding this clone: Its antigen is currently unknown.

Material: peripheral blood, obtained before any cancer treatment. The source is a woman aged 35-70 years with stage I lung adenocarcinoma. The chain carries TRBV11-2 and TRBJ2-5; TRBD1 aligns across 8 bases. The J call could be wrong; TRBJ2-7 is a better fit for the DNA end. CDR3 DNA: TGTGCCAGCAGCTCCGGACAGGGTACCTACGAGCAGTACTTC. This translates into CASSSGQGTYEQYF.